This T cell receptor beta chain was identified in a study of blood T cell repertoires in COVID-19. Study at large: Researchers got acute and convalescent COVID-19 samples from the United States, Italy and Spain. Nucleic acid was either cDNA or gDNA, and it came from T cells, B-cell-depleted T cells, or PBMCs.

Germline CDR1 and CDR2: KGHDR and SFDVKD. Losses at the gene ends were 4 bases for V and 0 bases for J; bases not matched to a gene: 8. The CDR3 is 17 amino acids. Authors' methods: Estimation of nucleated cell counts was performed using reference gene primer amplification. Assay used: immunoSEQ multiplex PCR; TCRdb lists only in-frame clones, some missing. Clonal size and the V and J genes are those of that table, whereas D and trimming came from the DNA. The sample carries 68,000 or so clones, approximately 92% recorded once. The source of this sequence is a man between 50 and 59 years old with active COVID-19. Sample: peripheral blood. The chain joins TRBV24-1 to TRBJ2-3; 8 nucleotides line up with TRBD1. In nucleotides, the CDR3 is TGTGCCACCAGTGACCCGCACGGACAGGGAAGCACAGATACGCAGTATTTT. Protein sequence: CATSDPHGQGSTDTQYF.